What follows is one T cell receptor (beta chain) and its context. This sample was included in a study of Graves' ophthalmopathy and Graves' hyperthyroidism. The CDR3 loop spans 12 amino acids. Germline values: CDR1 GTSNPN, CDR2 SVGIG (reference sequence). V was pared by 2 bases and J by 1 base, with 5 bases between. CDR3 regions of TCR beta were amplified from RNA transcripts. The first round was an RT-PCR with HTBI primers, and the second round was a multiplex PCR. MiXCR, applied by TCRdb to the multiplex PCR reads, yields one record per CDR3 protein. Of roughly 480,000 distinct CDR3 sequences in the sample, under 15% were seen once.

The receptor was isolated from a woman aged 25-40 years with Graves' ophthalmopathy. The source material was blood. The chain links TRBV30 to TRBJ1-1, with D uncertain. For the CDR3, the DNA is TGTGCCTGGAGTCCCCAGAACACTGAAGCTTTCTTT. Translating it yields CAWSPQNTEAFF. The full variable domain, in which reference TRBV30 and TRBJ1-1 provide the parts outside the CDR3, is SQTIHQWPATLVQPVGSPLSLECTVEGTSNPNLYWYRQAAGRGLQLLFYSVGIGQISSEVPQNLSASRPQDRQFILSSKKLLLSDSGFYLCAWSPQNTEAFFGQGTRLTVV.